The 32 T cell receptor beta chains given below trace back to one sample, sequenced in a study of shared clonotypes between healthy human individuals. The repertoire was sequenced with immunoSEQ multiplex PCR; TCRdb's copy has only in-frame clones and lacks some. Among approximately 2.4 million clones listed, roughly 95% were seen once. The specimen was naive CD4+ T cells sorted from blood. The subset here: CD45RA+ positively selected. The receptors were sampled from a man aged 18 to 29 in good health.

The rearrangement joins TRBV7-8 to TRBJ2-3; the D call may be TRBD1 or TRBD2 (5 bases each). The CDR3 is 15 residues long. V shed 2 bases and J shed 1 base, with 10 bases lying between them. Germline CDR1 and CDR2: SGHVS and FQNEAQ. The CDR3 DNA is TGTGCCAGCAGCTTATATTGGGACCGCACAGATACGCAGTATTTT. Translation gives CASSLYWDRTDTQYF.

The gene calls are TRBV10-3 and TRBJ2-7; TRBD2 agrees at 7 bases. Germline V gene sequence: CDR1 ENHRY, CDR2 SYGVKD. This CDR3 region has 11 residues. CDR3 protein: CASRGGTEQYF. Written as DNA, the CDR3 is TGTGCTTCTAGGGGAGGGACCGAGCAGTACTTC.

The CDR3 DNA follows: TGTGCCAGCTCACTCGGACAGGGGGTTAATTCACCCCTCCACTTT. Translating it yields CASSLGQGVNSPLHF. V gene TRBV18 combines with J gene TRBJ1-6; 10 bases match TRBD1. V lost 4 bases, J lost 6 bases, and 3 bases stayed unmatched. Germline lookup yields CDR1 KGHSH and CDR2 LQKENI. This CDR3 comprises 15 residues.

The chain joins TRBV7-2 to TRBJ1-3; tentative D call: TRBD1 (6 bases). This CDR3 has 17 amino acids. Germline loops: CDR1 SGHTA, CDR2 FQGNSA. V shed 1 base and J shed 0 bases, with 13 bases lying between them. The CDR3 region has the DNA TGTGCCAGCAGCTTAGGTTCGGTAGGGGGCTCTGGAAACACCATATATTTT. This encodes CASSLGSVGGSGNTIYF.

The chain recombines TRBV20-1 with TRBJ2-7; D call uncertain. CDR3 length: 11 residues. The germline V and J ends were trimmed by 6 bases and 6 bases, with 12 bases remaining between them. Germline V gene sequence: CDR1 DFQATT, CDR2 SNEGSKA (reference sequence). DNA for the CDR3: TGCAGTGCCAACGCTGTACGCGAGCAGTACTTC. It is translated as CSANAVREQYF.

For this clone: Other DNA sequences of this sample code for an identical CDR3. The genes are TRBV9 and TRBJ2-5; no firm D call. CDR3 length equals 14 residues. V lost 0 bases, J lost 5 bases, and 11 bases lay in between. Germline V gives CDR1 SGDLS, CDR2 YYNGEE. The CDR3 region is CASSVVGSGETQYF. The CDR3 nucleotides read TGTGCCAGCAGCGTAGTAGGGTCCGGCGAGACCCAGTACTTC.

The J gene is TRBJ2-5, the V gene TRBV11-3; 11 bases agree with TRBD2. Germline V gene lookup returns CDR1 SGHNT and CDR2 YENEEA. After removal of 5 bases from V and 1 base from J, the junction contained 6 bases not matched to a gene. This CDR3 region has 16 residues. CDR3 DNA sequence: TGTGCCAGCAGCCTTGGGACTAGCGGACTCCAAGAGACCCAGTACTTC. Residues: CASSLGTSGLQETQYF.

A remark on this clone: Other DNA sequences in this specimen translate into the identical CDR3. The chain joins TRBV29-1 to TRBJ1-1; D unresolved. The CDR3 contains 13 residues. Germline V gene lookup returns CDR1 SQVTM and CDR2 ANQGSEA. V was clipped by 6 bases and J by 0 bases, with 11 bases between them. The CDR3 loop is CSVAGRLNTEAFF. DNA of the CDR3: TGCAGCGTAGCCGGACGGTTGAACACTGAAGCTTTCTTT.

CDR3 nucleotide sequence: TGTGCCAGCATACCAGGGGGCGCGCGCACTGAAGCTTTCTTT. Protein sequence: CASIPGGARTEAFF. This chain connects TRBV11-2 to TRBJ1-1; 8 bases agree with TRBD1. CDR1 is SGHAT, CDR2 FQNNGV, per germline. The CDR3 is 14 residues long. J gave up 4 bases and V 7 bases, and 8 bases lay outside the gene matches.

This chain links TRBV19 with TRBJ1-4, with D maybe TRBD1 (6 bases). Trimming left V 7 bases short and J 2 bases short, with 17 bases between. The CDR3 length is 16 residues. Germline assignment: CDR1 LNHDA and CDR2 SQIVND (reference sequence). This CDR3 is CASMLDSKLTNEKLFF. The CDR3 DNA is TGTGCCAGTATGCTGGACAGCAAGTTGACTAATGAAAAACTGTTTTTT.

The J gene is TRBJ2-7, the V gene TRBV7-2, with 12 bases fitting TRBD2. Germline CDR1 reads SGHTA; CDR2 reads FQGNSA. Trimming removed 1 base from V and 6 bases from J; junction bases left unmatched: 4. The CDR3 runs 15 residues. The CDR3 is CASSLGLAGAGEQYF. CDR3 bases: TGTGCCAGCAGCTTAGGACTAGCGGGGGCAGGCGAGCAGTACTTC.

The J gene is TRBJ2-1, the V gene TRBV7-2; D is undetermined. The CDR3 is 12 residues long. Germline V CDR1 and CDR2: SGHTA, FQGNSA. The germline V and J ends were trimmed by 3 bases and 6 bases, with 6 bases remaining between them. This chain's CDR3 is CASSFTTNEQFF. As DNA, the CDR3 is TGTGCCAGCAGCTTCACCACCAATGAGCAGTTCTTC. Looking up the rest from reference TRBV7-2 and TRBJ2-1 gives the full variable domain: GAGVSQSPSNKVTEKGKDVELRCDPISGHTALYWYRQSLGQGLEFLIYFQGNSAPDKSGLPSDRFSAERTGGSVSTLTIQRTQQEDSAVYLCASSFTTNEQFFGPGTRLTVL.

The V call is TRBV6-5, the J call TRBJ1-2; maybe TRBD1 (6 bases). Germline V gives CDR1 MNHEY, CDR2 SVGAGI. Between the trimmed V and J ends, which lost 3 bases and 8 bases, there was a span of 19 bases. This CDR3 has 15 amino acids. CDR3 sequence: CASSYGARDTGGYTF. The DNA of the CDR3 is TGTGCCAGCAGTTATGGGGCCCGGGACACCGGAGGCTACACCTTC.

The chain links TRBV4-1 to TRBJ2-7; 9 bases line up with TRBD1. Germline lookup yields CDR1 MGHRA and CDR2 YSYEKL. J was trimmed by 2 bases and V by 4 bases; bases with no gene match: 12. This CDR3 has 17 residues. The CDR3 here is CASSRESYTGGTYEQYF. Here the CDR3 DNA reads TGCGCCAGCAGCCGAGAATCTTACACAGGGGGCACCTACGAGCAGTACTTC.

This clone has only one observation. The V call is TRBV7-2, the J call TRBJ2-1, with TRBD2 matching over 8 bases. This CDR3 region has 12 residues. The germline gives CDR1 SGHTA, CDR2 FQGNSA. Losses at the gene ends were 4 bases for V and 10 bases for J; bases not matched to a gene: 3. The CDR3 protein is CASSSRLAEQFF. The DNA for the CDR3 is TGTGCCAGCAGCTCGAGACTAGCGGAGCAGTTCTTC.

V usage is TRBV7-9 and J usage is TRBJ1-1; 7 bases align to TRBD1. Germline values: CDR1 SEHNR, CDR2 FQNEAQ (reference sequence). CDR3 length: 15 amino acids. V was pared by 6 bases and J by 1 base, with 8 bases of the junction left unmatched. Written as DNA, the CDR3 is TGTGCCAGCAGTTCGACCGACAGGGAGAACACTGAAGCTTTCTTT. This sequence encodes CASSSTDRENTEAFF.

This clone was seen more than once but under ten times. The V and J genes are TRBV28 and TRBJ1-6; no definite D call. The length of the CDR3 is 12 residues. The V end was cut by 6 bases, the J end by 8 bases, with 8 bases between. Looked up from germline, CDR1 is MDHEN and CDR2 is SYDVKM. CDR3 protein: CASSLGYSPLHF. CDR3 nucleotide sequence: TGTGCCAGCAGCTTGGGATATTCACCCCTCCACTTT.

The chain recombines TRBV5-1 with TRBJ2-7; 8 bases map to TRBD1. This CDR3 has 16 amino acids. The V gene's germline CDR1 is SGHRS and CDR2 YFSETQ. J gave up 7 bases and V 0 bases, and 12 bases lay outside the gene matches. The CDR3 DNA reads as TGCGCCAGCAGCTTGGAGGGGACAGGAGTGAGGCGGGAGCAGTACTTC. Translation: CASSLEGTGVRREQYF.

A single count supports this clone. The V call is TRBV5-4, the J call TRBJ2-3; 10 bases agree with TRBD2. CDR1 SGHNT and CDR2 YYREEE come from the germline V gene (reference sequence). The ends lost 4 bases at V and 2 bases at J; junction bases unmatched: 13. The CDR3 has 18 amino acids. The CDR3 bases are TGTGCCAGCAGCCCAGGCGGTAGCGGGGGGTCTACCACAGATACGCAGTATTTT. Translation gives CASSPGGSGGSTTDTQYF.

This clone appeared a single time. The rearrangement uses TRBV5-4 and TRBJ1-1; 7 positions match TRBD1. The junction had 11 bases not matched to a gene; V was cut back by 5 bases and J by 7 bases. CDR3 length equals 14 residues. In germline, CDR1 is SGHNT, CDR2 YYREEE (reference sequence). The CDR3 nucleotides are TGTGCCAGCAGTCCCCGGAAGGGGGCCCATGAAGCTTTCTTT. Amino acids: CASSPRKGAHEAFF.

The gene calls are TRBV18 and TRBJ2-3; the D call may be TRBD1 or TRBD2 (5 bases each). The CDR3 is 18 amino acids. V was trimmed by 3 bases and J by 2 bases, leaving 21 bases between them. CDR1 and CDR2 from the germline V gene are KGHSH and LQKENI. CDR3 in DNA: TGTGCCAGCTCACCCGTTTACCCCCGGGACCCGCCCACAGATACGCAGTATTTT. This sequence encodes CASSPVYPRDPPTDTQYF.

CDR3 residues: CSAIPRGETQYF. The CDR3 DNA reads TGCAGCGCTATCCCGAGGGGCGAGACCCAGTACTTC. The chain carries TRBV29-1 and TRBJ2-5, with D perhaps TRBD1 or TRBD2 (5 bases each). The CDR3 contains 12 residues. Trimming shortened V by 7 bases and J by 5 bases, and 14 bases separated the two germline ends. The germline V gene has CDR1 SQVTM and CDR2 ANQGSEA.

This clone occurred a few times. The sample holds other DNA sequences that translate to the same CDR3. The chain links TRBV30 to TRBJ2-5; no firm D call. The germline V gene has CDR1 GTSNPN and CDR2 SVGIG (reference sequence). The V and J ends lost 2 bases and 2 bases respectively, with 3 bases between them. This CDR3 has 11 residues. CDR3 DNA sequence: TGTGCCTGGAGTAGGCAAGAGACCCAGTACTTC. Translated: CAWSRQETQYF.

The chain recombines TRBV5-5 with TRBJ1-1, with D possibly being TRBD1 (6 bases). V lost 4 bases and J lost 0, with 13 bases in between. The germline V gene has CDR1 SGHKS and CDR2 YYEKEE (reference sequence). The CDR3 is 15 amino acids. CDR3 bases: TGTGCCAGCAGCGGGCAGGGGACACTGAACACTGAAGCTTTCTTT. This encodes CASSGQGTLNTEAFF. Filled out from reference TRBV5-5 and TRBJ1-1, the complete variable domain reads DAGVTQSPTHLIKTRGQQVTLRCSPISGHKSVSWYQQVLGQGPQFIFQYYEKEERGRGNFPDRFSARQFPNYSSELNVNALLLGDSALYLCASSGQGTLNTEAFFGQGTRLTVV.

The genes are TRBV28 and TRBJ1-6; 8 positions agree with TRBD1. The CDR3 totals 15 residues. Germline loops: CDR1 MDHEN, CDR2 SYDVKM. V trimming: 3 bases; J trimming: 10 bases; junction bases outside the gene matches: 8. The CDR3 sequence is CASSLPTGVHSPLHF. DNA of the CDR3: TGTGCCAGCAGTTTGCCGACAGGGGTGCACTCACCCCTCCACTTT.

The chain links TRBV7-6 to TRBJ2-3; no reliable D call. V shed 2 bases and J shed 0 bases, with 12 bases lying between them. The CDR3 is 16 residues long. Germline CDR1 SGHVS, CDR2 FNYEAQ. CDR3 in amino acids: CASSLWQASSTDTQYF. CDR3 DNA: TGTGCCAGCAGCTTATGGCAGGCCTCTAGCACAGATACGCAGTATTTT.

The chain couples TRBV27 to TRBJ1-5, with unresolved D. The germline V gene has CDR1 MNHEY and CDR2 SMNVEV (reference sequence). Between the trimmed V and J ends, which lost 4 bases and 7 bases, there was a span of 17 bases. The CDR3 spans 15 residues. CDR3 region: CASSSRVGVGQPQHF. DNA for the CDR3: TGTGCCAGCAGTTCAAGAGTGGGAGTCGGACAGCCCCAGCATTTT.

This sequence joins TRBV6-5 and TRBJ2-7; D is ambiguous. The ends were cut back, 5 bases at V and 4 bases at J, with 18 bases in the middle. This CDR3 spans 15 amino acids. The V gene's germline CDR1 is MNHEY and CDR2 SVGAGI. The DNA for the CDR3 is TGTGCCAGCAGTCCCCAACGGGCAGGACCGTACGAGCAGTACTTC. Amino acids: CASSPQRAGPYEQYF.

In its sample, this clone was seen a few times. J is TRBJ1-2 and V is TRBV28; a possible D gene is TRBD1 (6 bases). Trimming pared 4 bases from V and 10 bases from J, leaving 13 bases between. The germline gives CDR1 MDHEN, CDR2 SYDVKM. The CDR3 length is 12 residues. The CDR3, as DNA: TGTGCCAGCAGTTACTCCTCAGGGGTCTACACCTTC. Protein product: CASSYSSGVYTF.

The table lists this clone with a count of one. The CDR3 DNA reads as TGTGCCAGCAGTTCTCCCCGGGACAGGGACCACGAGCAGTACTTC. This translates into CASSSPRDRDHEQYF. V is TRBV6-5 and J is TRBJ2-7, with 9 bases that match TRBD1. V lost 4 bases and J lost 5; bases outside the gene matches: 9. The CDR3 has 15 amino acids. Per germline, CDR1 MNHEY and CDR2 SVGAGI.

This chain joins TRBV5-4 and TRBJ2-5; perhaps D is TRBD1 or TRBD2 (6 bases each). The germline V gene has CDR1 SGHNT and CDR2 YYREEE (reference sequence). Trimming pared 0 bases from V and 4 bases from J, leaving 7 bases between. The CDR3 has 13 residues. This chain's CDR3 is CASSLAGAETQYF. In DNA, the CDR3 is TGTGCCAGCAGCTTGGCGGGGGCAGAGACCCAGTACTTC.

About this clone: Other DNA sequences in this specimen translate into the identical CDR3. The chain employs TRBV2 and TRBJ1-6, with D perhaps matching TRBD1 (6 bases). Trimming cost V 5 bases and J 7 bases, with 27 bases left between them. The CDR3 loop spans 19 amino acids. From germline, CDR1 is SNHLY and CDR2 FYNNEI. The CDR3 DNA reads TGTGCCAGCAGTCAAAACGCGTTAACCCCAAGGGGGTACAATTCACCCCTCCACTTT. It codes for CASSQNALTPRGYNSPLHF.